Shown below are 30 T cell receptor beta chains from a single sample sequenced in a study of blood T cell repertoires in COVID-19. Sequenced by immunoSEQ multiplex PCR; TCRdb stores in-frame clones only, minus some. Of fewer than 150,000 clones listed, around nine tenths are singletons. The sequencing sample was made of peripheral blood. Receptor source: a woman between 40 and 55 years old with acute or convalescent COVID-19.

About this clone itself: Within the sample, other DNA sequences also encode this same CDR3. This chain joins TRBV19 and TRBJ1-2; unclear D gene. The CDR3 sequence is 14 residues long. The germline V gene has CDR1 LNHDA and CDR2 SQIVND (reference sequence). V shed 1 base and J shed 2 bases, with 8 bases lying between them. DNA for the CDR3: TGTGCCAGTAGTATAGGAACGGGGAACTATGGCTACACCTTC. Its translation: CASSIGTGNYGYTF.

The chain links TRBV7-9 to TRBJ2-1; TRBD2 matches 8 bases. V lost 5 bases, J lost 8 bases, and 8 bases stayed unmatched. CDR3 length: 14 amino acids. The germline gives CDR1 SEHNR, CDR2 FQNEAQ (reference sequence). CDR3 nucleotides: TGTGCCAGCAGCGGCCGGGGGGGAGTCGATGAGCAGTTCTTC. Its protein product is CASSGRGGVDEQFF.

The V gene is TRBV30, the J gene TRBJ2-7, with TRBD1 identical over 10 bases. The CDR3 extends over 15 amino acids. Germline CDR1 and CDR2: GTSNPN and SVGIG (reference sequence). With 3 bases clipped from V and 2 bases from J, the junction kept 7 bases outside the gene matches. The CDR3 loop reads CAWRHRDRGTYEQYF. The CDR3 DNA reads TGTGCCTGGAGGCACCGGGACAGGGGTACCTACGAGCAGTACTTC.

The CDR3 DNA is TGTGCCAGCAGCGGGCCAGGGGAGAGCTCTGGAAACACCATATATTTT. Its protein product is CASSGPGESSGNTIYF. V and J are TRBV9 and TRBJ1-3; TRBD1 might be the D (6 bases). Germline-derived CDR1 and CDR2 are SGDLS and YYNGEE. Trimming pared 3 bases from V and 0 bases from J, leaving 13 bases between. The CDR3 contains 16 residues.

The chain has TRBV24-1 and TRBJ2-7; no definite D call. Per the germline V gene, CDR1 is KGHDR and CDR2 is SFDVKD. V dropped 4 bases and J dropped 2 bases, with 8 bases sitting between them. This CDR3 is 13 amino acids long. This CDR3 is CATSDQITYEQYF. The CDR3 DNA sequence: TGTGCCACCAGTGACCAGATAACCTACGAGCAGTACTTC.

This sequence joins TRBV5-1 and TRBJ1-2; a possible D gene is TRBD1 (5 bases). CDR3 size: 13 residues. V lost 2 bases and J 7 bases, leaving 12 bases between the germline ends. Germline lookup yields CDR1 SGHRS and CDR2 YFSETQ. The CDR3: CASSFPGGFGYTF. In DNA form, the CDR3 reads TGCGCCAGCAGCTTCCCCGGGGGGTTTGGCTACACCTTC.

The CDR3 is CASSGWDTLNYGYTF. CDR3 sequence (DNA): TGTGCCAGCAGTGGGTGGGACACCTTAAACTATGGCTACACCTTC. This chain uses TRBV2 with TRBJ1-2, with D maybe TRBD1 (6 bases). Trimming stripped 4 bases from V and 2 bases from J, with 14 bases between. The CDR3 runs to 15 residues. Germline loops: CDR1 SNHLY, CDR2 FYNNEI. Full variable domain (remainder filled in from reference TRBV2 and TRBJ1-2): EPEVTQTPSHQVTQMGQEVILRCVPISNHLYFYWYRQILGQKVEFLVSFYNNEISEKSEIFDDQFSVERPDGSNFTLKIRSTKLEDSAMYFCASSGWDTLNYGYTFGSGTRLTVV.

The chain couples TRBV3-1 (or the pseudogene TRBV3-2) to TRBJ2-5; 9 nucleotides line up with TRBD1. Per germline, CDR1 LGHDT and CDR2 YNNKEL (reference sequence). The V and J ends lost 4 bases and 10 bases, in that order; junction bases with no gene match: 10. The CDR3 consists of 14 residues. The CDR3 DNA reads as TGTGCCAGCAGCCGCCCGGGACAGGGCCCCAACCAGTACTTC. Translated: CASSRPGQGPNQYF.

This clone has just one count. The chain joins TRBV7-9 to TRBJ1-5; tentatively, D is TRBD1 (6 bases). The CDR3 loop spans 13 amino acids. Looked up from germline, CDR1 is SEHNR and CDR2 is FQNEAQ (reference sequence). The germline V and J ends were trimmed by 5 bases and 8 bases, with 13 bases remaining between them. The CDR3 loop is CASSRTGLEPQHF. As DNA, the CDR3 is TGTGCCAGCAGCCGTACAGGGCTGGAGCCCCAGCATTTT.

This chain uses TRBV7-6 with TRBJ1-2; no clear D gene. The CDR3 is 15 residues long. Per the germline V gene, CDR1 is SGHVS and CDR2 is FNYEAQ. V was cut by 2 bases and J by 4 bases, with 14 bases left in between. This CDR3 reads CASSLFSVTSYGYTF. In DNA, the CDR3 is TGTGCCAGCAGCTTATTCTCTGTTACCAGCTATGGCTACACCTTC.

The V and J genes are TRBV29-1 and TRBJ1-3; the D gene is possibly TRBD1 (6 bases). Trimming removed 4 bases at V and 2 bases at J, with 15 bases between. This CDR3 region has 15 residues. Germline CDR1 reads SQVTM; CDR2 reads ANQGSEA. CDR3 region: CSVVGAGKTGNTIYF. The CDR3 DNA is TGCAGCGTTGTGGGGGCAGGGAAAACTGGAAACACCATATATTTT.

The gene calls are TRBV7-9 and TRBJ1-2; 9 nucleotides line up with TRBD1. Germline V lookup: CDR1 SEHNR, CDR2 FQNEAQ (reference sequence). V lost 6 bases and J lost 13; bases outside the gene matches: 12. The CDR3 sequence is 13 residues long. The CDR3 region has the DNA TGTGCCAGCAGAGGGGACAGGGTACCGACCTCCACCTTC. This encodes CASRGDRVPTSTF.

This rearrangement joins TRBV6-6 to TRBJ2-1, with 7 bases that match TRBD2. The CDR3 covers 14 residues. V shed 0 bases, J shed 8 bases, and the junction held 4 bases outside the gene matches. The germline V gene has CDR1 MNHNY and CDR2 SVGAGI (reference sequence). DNA of the CDR3: TGTGCCAGCAGTTACTCGACAGCGGGACATGAGCAGTTCTTC. Amino acid sequence: CASSYSTAGHEQFF.

The J gene is TRBJ2-7, the V gene TRBV3-1 (or the pseudogene TRBV3-2); TRBD1 agrees at 7 bases. Per the germline V gene, CDR1 is LGHDT and CDR2 is YNNKEL (reference sequence). CDR3 length equals 16 residues. V gave up 4 bases and J gave up 3 bases; unmatched junction bases: 12. In DNA, the CDR3 is TGTGCCAGCAGCCCCTTAGGAGAGGGGGCGCGCTACGAGCAGTACTTC. It translates to CASSPLGEGARYEQYF.

The chain carries TRBV18 and TRBJ1-2, with a possible D match to TRBD1 (5 bases). The CDR3 consists of 13 residues. CDR1 and CDR2 (germline): KGHSH, LQKENI. V was clipped by 2 bases and J by 6 bases, with 10 bases between them. CDR3 sequence (DNA): TGTGCCAGCTCACCATCAGGGAATGATGGCTACACCTTC. It encodes CASSPSGNDGYTF.

J is TRBJ1-2 and V is TRBV15; maybe TRBD1 (6 bases). The V and J ends lost 0 bases and 5 bases respectively, with 19 bases between them. Germline CDR1 LNHNV, CDR2 YYDKDF (reference sequence). The CDR3 is made up of 17 amino acids. The CDR3 sequence: CATSRDRGPFFRYGYTF. In nucleotides, the CDR3 is TGTGCCACCAGCAGAGACAGGGGACCCTTTTTTAGGTATGGCTACACCTTC.

The chain links TRBV10-3 to TRBJ2-1; 9 bases match TRBD2. Germline V lookup: CDR1 ENHRY, CDR2 SYGVKD. Trimming at V came to 11 bases and at J to 7 bases, leaving 12 bases not matched to a gene. The CDR3 length is 14 residues. Here the CDR3 DNA reads TGTGCCGCCTATGATAGCGGGAGTTCGAATGAGCAGTTCTTC. As protein: CAAYDSGSSNEQFF.

V and J are TRBV7-8 and TRBJ2-7; D remains unclear. Germline V CDR1 and CDR2: SGHVS, FQNEAQ. Deletions cut 4 bases from V and 0 bases from J, with 10 bases between. This CDR3 comprises 14 residues. CDR3 in DNA: TGTGCCAGCAGCTCATACGGGTTCTCCTACGAGCAGTACTTC. This sequence encodes CASSSYGFSYEQYF.

This sequence joins TRBV11-2 and TRBJ1-2, with no clear D. The germline V and J ends were trimmed by 5 bases and 5 bases, with 9 bases remaining between them. From germline, CDR1 is SGHAT and CDR2 FQNNGV. This CDR3 has 12 residues. CDR3 sequence reads: CASSLDYYGYTF. The CDR3 bases are TGTGCCAGCAGCCTGGACTATTATGGCTACACCTTC.

The chain couples TRBV7-9 to TRBJ2-7; D gene uncertain. The CDR3 is made up of 13 amino acids. Trimming removed 7 bases from V and 0 bases from J, with 10 bases in between. Germline CDR1 is SEHNR and CDR2 is FQNEAQ (reference sequence). CDR3 sequence: CASTLLPSYEQYF. The CDR3 DNA sequence: TGTGCCAGCACCCTATTGCCCTCCTACGAGCAGTACTTC.

This sequence joins TRBV7-2 and TRBJ1-4; no reliable D call. CDR1 is SGHTA and CDR2 is FQGNSA in the germline V gene. The V end lost 5 bases, the J end lost 8 bases, and 18 bases lay between the germline ends. This CDR3 comprises 15 residues. The CDR3 bases are TGTGCCAGCAGCCCCCGACTGAGTAGAAACGAAAAACTGTTTTTT. This encodes CASSPRLSRNEKLFF.

The V gene is TRBV18, the J gene TRBJ1-5; TRBD1 agrees at 11 bases. In germline, CDR1 is KGHSH, CDR2 LQKENI. V was pared by 4 bases and J by 7 bases, with 9 bases of the junction left unmatched. This CDR3 has 16 residues. DNA of the CDR3: TGTGCCAGCTCACTCAATACGGGACAGGGGGACCAGCCCCAGCATTTT. Its protein product is CASSLNTGQGDQPQHF.

The chain carries TRBV7-2 and TRBJ1-4, with 11 positions matching TRBD1. Germline CDR1 and CDR2: SGHTA and FQGNSA. The length of the CDR3 is 16 residues. V was clipped by 2 bases and J by 6 bases; unmatched bases: 5. The CDR3 region has the DNA TGTGCCAGCAGCTTAAGACAGGGACAGGGGGATGAAAAACTGTTTTTT. It is translated as CASSLRQGQGDEKLFF.

CDR3 residues: CASSERVAGAYEQYF. The CDR3 region has the DNA TGTGCCAGCAGTGAAAGGGTAGCGGGGGCCTACGAGCAGTACTTC. The chain combines TRBV6-1 with TRBJ2-7; 9 bases fit TRBD2. The CDR3 runs to 15 residues. V was pared by 2 bases and J by 2 bases, with 4 bases of the junction left unmatched. Germline CDR1 and CDR2: MNHNS and SASEGT.

The CDR3, as DNA: TGTGCCAGTAGTCGGCCGGGGATGAACACTGAAGCTTTCTTT. Translation: CASSRPGMNTEAFF. J is TRBJ1-1 and V is TRBV19, with D uncertain. Trimming cost V 5 bases and J 0 bases, with 10 bases left between them. The germline V gene encodes CDR1 LNHDA and CDR2 SQIVND (reference sequence). The CDR3 has 14 residues.

The rearrangement links TRBV10-2 to TRBJ1-2; 12 bases map to TRBD1. The J segment lost 4 bases and the V segment lost 6 bases, leaving 15 bases of the junction unmatched. The CDR3 is made up of 18 amino acids. The V gene's germline CDR1 is WSHSY and CDR2 SAAADI. The CDR3 reads CASSKYRDRGPRGYGYTF. CDR3 coding DNA: TGCGCCAGCAGCAAATACCGGGACAGGGGGCCCCGGGGCTATGGCTACACCTTC.

This chain uses TRBV7-9 with TRBJ1-2; D is possibly TRBD1 (6 bases). V dropped 2 bases and J dropped 0 bases, with 19 bases sitting between them. The CDR3 length is 18 residues. Per germline, CDR1 SEHNR and CDR2 FQNEAQ (reference sequence). The CDR3 region is CASSLNKYHRVANYGYTF. The CDR3 DNA sequence: TGTGCCAGCAGCTTAAATAAATACCACAGGGTAGCTAACTATGGCTACACCTTC.

The V gene is TRBV29-1, the J gene TRBJ2-3; 10 bases are a match to TRBD2. The ends lost 4 bases at V and 1 base at J; junction bases unmatched: 8. The CDR3 totals 16 residues. CDR1 is SQVTM, CDR2 ANQGSEA, per germline. The CDR3 DNA reads as TGCAGCGTTGGTCCTAGCGGGAGCCTAGGCACAGATACGCAGTATTTT. As protein: CSVGPSGSLGTDTQYF.

This chain links TRBV23-1 with TRBJ2-7; 11 positions match TRBD1. TRBV23-1 is recorded as an ORF, its role being uncertain. The CDR3 has 16 residues. J lost 2 bases, V lost 2 bases, and 5 bases had no gene match. CDR3 sequence reads: CASSQRPGQGAYEQYF. CDR3 DNA: TGCGCCAGCAGTCAACGTCCGGGACAGGGGGCCTACGAGCAGTACTTC.

The CDR3 here is CASSLAGGNIQYF. The CDR3 coding sequence is TGTGCCAGCAGTCTAGCGGGAGGGAACATTCAGTACTTC. V and J are TRBV6-2 or TRBV6-3 and TRBJ2-4; 12 nucleotides line up with TRBD2. The CDR3 spans 13 residues. With 5 bases clipped from V and 7 bases from J, the junction kept 0 bases outside the gene matches. CDR1 and CDR2 from the germline V gene are MNHEY and SVGEGT.